The 13 T cell receptor beta chains below come from one sample, sequenced in a study of cytomegalovirus exposure and HLA in healthy donors. This table comes from immunoSEQ multiplex PCR, and its TCRdb copy is limited to in-frame clones, with some not included. The sample yields roughly 190,000 clones, around nine tenths seen once. Sequences were obtained from PBMCs. The receptors shown here come from a man between 25 and 39 years old in good health and CMV-seropositive.

The chain is built from TRBV6-6 and TRBJ1-5; D possibly corresponds to TRBD1 (5 bases). The V gene lost 6 bases and the J gene lost 3 bases, with 15 bases spanning the gap. Germline values: CDR1 MNHNY, CDR2 SVGAGI (reference sequence). The CDR3 has 15 residues. The CDR3 is CASRAPWDPNQPQHF. The DNA for the CDR3 is TGTGCCAGCAGAGCACCTTGGGACCCCAATCAGCCCCAGCATTTT.

The rearrangement joins TRBV7-6 to TRBJ2-1, with D uncertain. The germline V gene encodes CDR1 SGHVS and CDR2 FNYEAQ. With 5 bases removed from V and 7 bases from J, the gap between germline ends came to 9 bases. There are 12 residues in the CDR3. CDR3 in amino acids: CASSRMTNEQFF. The CDR3 DNA follows: TGTGCCAGCAGCCGGATGACGAATGAGCAGTTCTTC.

The chain joins TRBV7-3 to TRBJ2-1; TRBD2 matches at 9 bases. The CDR3 extends over 15 amino acids. Looked up from germline, CDR1 is SGHTA and CDR2 is FQGTGA. The ends lost 4 bases at V and 7 bases at J; junction bases unmatched: 8. The CDR3 protein is CASSSLAGTRNEQFF. The CDR3 nucleotides are TGTGCCAGCAGCTCCCTAGCGGGGACTAGGAATGAGCAGTTCTTC.

CDR3 sequence (DNA): TGTGCCAGCAGCTTAGAAAGAAGGGGTCGTCCCGAAGAAGCTTTCTTT. Amino acids: CASSLERRGRPEEAFF. V is TRBV11-2 and J is TRBJ1-1, with D possibly matching TRBD1 (5 bases). Germline lookup yields CDR1 SGHAT and CDR2 FQNNGV. With 0 bases removed from V and 8 bases from J, the gap between germline ends came to 19 bases. The CDR3 spans 16 residues.

This chain links TRBV9 with TRBJ2-1; perhaps TRBD1 as D (6 bases). Germline V lookup: CDR1 SGDLS, CDR2 YYNGEE. CDR3 size: 14 residues. Trimming took off 3 bases at V and 0 bases at J, with 7 bases between the two ends. The CDR3 loop is CASSEDSSYNEQFF. For the CDR3, the DNA is TGTGCCAGCAGCGAGGACAGCTCCTACAATGAGCAGTTCTTC. The full variable domain, with the rest looked up from reference TRBV9 and TRBJ2-1, is DSGVTQTPKHLITATGQRVTLRCSPRSGDLSVYWYQQSLDQGLQFLIQYYNGEERAKGNILERFSAQQFPDLHSELNLSSLELGDSALYFCASSEDSSYNEQFFGPGTRLTVL.

The genes are TRBV7-2 and TRBJ1-1; no reliable D call. This CDR3 region has 14 residues. V gave up 3 bases and J gave up 0 bases, with 8 bases separating them. CDR1 is SGHTA and CDR2 is FQGNSA in the germline V gene. The CDR3 spells CASSFAPMNTEAFF. The CDR3 bases are TGTGCCAGCAGCTTTGCACCGATGAACACTGAAGCTTTCTTT.

J is TRBJ1-2 and V is TRBV29-1; D gene unclear. Germline CDR1 SQVTM, CDR2 ANQGSEA. Trimming removed 3 bases from V and 2 bases from J, with 7 bases in between. The CDR3 contains 12 residues. CDR3 protein: CSVDPRNYGYTF. The CDR3 nucleotides read TGCAGCGTTGACCCCAGAAACTATGGCTACACCTTC.

The chain employs TRBV7-2 and TRBJ1-1; maybe TRBD1 (5 bases). CDR3 length equals 14 residues. The germline V and J ends were trimmed by 6 bases and 3 bases, with 14 bases remaining between them. CDR1 and CDR2 (germline): SGHTA, FQGNSA. CDR3 residues: CASRTGARYTEAFF. The CDR3 DNA reads as TGTGCCAGCAGAACCGGGGCGCGGTACACTGAAGCTTTCTTT.

CDR3 in amino acids: CASSLFDGGGTNYGYTF. As DNA, the CDR3 is TGTGCCAGCAGCTTATTTGACGGTGGGGGGACTAACTATGGCTACACCTTC. The chain uses TRBV7-9 and TRBJ1-2, with D possibly TRBD1 on 5 matching bases. The V and J ends lost 2 bases and 0 bases respectively, with 16 bases between them. This CDR3 comprises 17 residues. The germline V gene encodes CDR1 SEHNR and CDR2 FQNEAQ (reference sequence).

The rearrangement joins TRBV7-2 to TRBJ1-5; D perhaps matches TRBD1 (5 bases). Germline lookup yields CDR1 SGHTA and CDR2 FQGNSA. The CDR3 sequence is 15 residues long. The ends were cut back, 6 bases at V and 4 bases at J, with 16 bases in the middle. This CDR3 reads CASSPDGRANQPQHF. The CDR3, as DNA: TGTGCCAGCAGTCCTGACGGCAGGGCGAATCAGCCCCAGCATTTT. Variable domain in full (rest from reference TRBV7-2 and TRBJ1-5): GAGVSQSPSNKVTEKGKDVELRCDPISGHTALYWYRQSLGQGLEFLIYFQGNSAPDKSGLPSDRFSAERTGGSVSTLTIQRTQQEDSAVYLCASSPDGRANQPQHFGDGTRLSIL.

The rearrangement links TRBV2 to TRBJ2-4; D is unresolved. The CDR3 has 19 residues. Germline loops: CDR1 SNHLY, CDR2 FYNNEI. Trimming stripped 1 base from V and 1 base from J, with 20 bases between. CDR3 nucleotides: TGTGCCAGCAGTGAAGGGGCCTACCCTGGCTTCGGGGCCAAAAACATTCAGTACTTC. Residues: CASSEGAYPGFGAKNIQYF.

This chain joins TRBV7-2 and TRBJ2-7; D is uncertain. Between the trimmed V and J ends, which lost 0 bases and 5 bases, there was a span of 11 bases. The CDR3 has 14 amino acids. Germline lookup yields CDR1 SGHTA and CDR2 FQGNSA. CDR3 sequence (DNA): TGTGCCAGCAGCTTAGCGGGGTACTCTGACGAGCAGTACTTC. Translation: CASSLAGYSDEQYF.

This sequence joins TRBV19 and TRBJ2-7; a possible D gene is TRBD2 (6 bases). This CDR3 has 15 residues. The germline V and J ends were trimmed by 8 bases and 1 base, with 18 bases remaining between them. Germline V gene lookup returns CDR1 LNHDA and CDR2 SQIVND (reference sequence). This CDR3 reads CASGYWERASYEQYF. In DNA, the CDR3 is TGTGCCAGTGGGTATTGGGAGCGGGCATCCTACGAGCAGTACTTC.